This is a list of T cell receptor beta chains from one sample in a study of cytomegalovirus exposure and HLA in healthy donors. Produced via immunoSEQ multiplex PCR; TCRdb's table is partial and in-frame only. The top ten clones hold roughly 0.8% of a sample with 330,000 or so clones, 75% to 90% of them seen once. Input material: PBMCs. Source of these receptors: a woman aged 18-35 years in good health and CMV-seronegative. CDR3s include the opening cysteine and the closing phenylalanine or tryptophan. The order of the fields is clone size, V gene, J gene, D gene, CDR3 DNA, CDR3 protein. A D gene is named only where the DNA matches it firmly. Clone size is not always given. Where it is, it says once, few, many or a class for expanded clones.

clone_size: NA
v_call: TRBV5-1
j_call: TRBJ2-7
d_call: NA
cdr3_nt: TGCGCCAGCAGGACAGCGCAGGGAGGACCCTCGGGCGAGCAGTACTTC
cdr3_aa: CASRTAQGGPSGEQYF

clone_size: NA
v_call: TRBV11-3
j_call: TRBJ2-2
d_call: NA
cdr3_nt: TGTGCCAGCAGTGTTGACAGCACCGGGGAGCTGTTTTTT
cdr3_aa: CASSVDSTGELFF

clone_size: NA
v_call: TRBV7-6
j_call: TRBJ1-3
d_call: NA
cdr3_nt: TGTGCCAGCAGCAACAGGGTATCTGGAAACACCATATATTTT
cdr3_aa: CASSNRVSGNTIYF

clone_size: NA
v_call: TRBV2
j_call: TRBJ2-3
d_call: TRBD1
cdr3_nt: TGTGCCAGCAATGACATGACAGGGACACACTCAGATACGCAGTATTTT
cdr3_aa: CASNDMTGTHSDTQYF

clone_size: NA
v_call: TRBV6-5
j_call: TRBJ2-7
d_call: NA
cdr3_nt: TGTGCCAGCAGTTACGCGGAAAGCTCCTACGAGCAGTACTTC
cdr3_aa: CASSYAESSYEQYF

clone_size: NA
v_call: TRBV13
j_call: TRBJ2-3
d_call: NA
cdr3_nt: TGTGCCAGCAGCTTAGGCCTAATCGAGAGCGGGCGCACAGATACGCAGTATTTT
cdr3_aa: CASSLGLIESGRTDTQYF

clone_size: NA
v_call: TRBV7-2
j_call: TRBJ1-3
d_call: NA
cdr3_nt: TGTGCCAGCAGCCCACAGGGTCCTGGAAACACCATATATTTT
cdr3_aa: CASSPQGPGNTIYF

clone_size: NA
v_call: TRBV7-3
j_call: TRBJ2-5
d_call: TRBD1
cdr3_nt: TGTGCCAGCAGGTCGACAGGGGAGGAGACCCAGTACTTC
cdr3_aa: CASRSTGEETQYF

clone_size: NA
v_call: TRBV27
j_call: TRBJ1-1
d_call: NA
cdr3_nt: TGTGCCAGCAGTTTATCGAAATCCCGGACTGAAGCTTTCTTT
cdr3_aa: CASSLSKSRTEAFF

clone_size: NA
v_call: TRBV6-5
j_call: TRBJ2-7
d_call: TRBD2
cdr3_nt: TGTGCCAGCAGCCAGACTAGCGGGAGCCACGAGCAGTACTTC
cdr3_aa: CASSQTSGSHEQYF

clone_size: once
v_call: TRBV10-3
j_call: TRBJ2-7
d_call: TRBD2
cdr3_nt: TGTGCCATCATGAAGGGACTAGCGGGAGGGTCCTCCTACGAGCAGTACTTC
cdr3_aa: CAIMKGLAGGSSYEQYF

clone_size: NA
v_call: TRBV28
j_call: TRBJ1-5
d_call: NA
cdr3_nt: TGTGCCAGCAGTTTAAGTAAGGGAGGCAAATCCACCATGAGGGGTCAGCCCCAGCATTTT
cdr3_aa: CASSLSKGGKSTMRGQPQHF

clone_size: NA
v_call: TRBV7-6
j_call: TRBJ2-7
d_call: TRBD2
cdr3_nt: TGTGCCAGCAGCTTACGACCGGGACTAGCGTATAACTACGAGCAGTACTTC
cdr3_aa: CASSLRPGLAYNYEQYF

clone_size: NA
v_call: TRBV4-3
j_call: TRBJ2-5
d_call: TRBD2
cdr3_nt: TGCGCCAGCAGCCAAGACTTTGGGGGGGGGAGACGGGAGACCCAGTACTTC
cdr3_aa: CASSQDFGGGRRETQYF

clone_size: once
v_call: TRBV28
j_call: TRBJ2-5
d_call: TRBD2
cdr3_nt: TGTGCCAGCAGTTTATCAACTAGCGGGAGGCGCGGGACCCAGTACTTC
cdr3_aa: CASSLSTSGRRGTQYF

clone_size: NA
v_call: TRBV7-2
j_call: TRBJ1-1
d_call: NA
cdr3_nt: TGTGCCAGCAGCCCCCGTCCCCGGGTGGAAGCTTTCTTT
cdr3_aa: CASSPRPRVEAFF

clone_size: NA
v_call: TRBV4-3
j_call: TRBJ2-7
d_call: TRBD2
cdr3_nt: TGCGCCAGCAGCCAAGCGACTAGCCGTGCCTACGAGCAGTACTTC
cdr3_aa: CASSQATSRAYEQYF

clone_size: NA
v_call: TRBV9
j_call: TRBJ2-1
d_call: NA
cdr3_nt: TGTGCCAGCAGCCTGAGCGATGCCTACAATGAGCAGTTCTTC
cdr3_aa: CASSLSDAYNEQFF

clone_size: NA
v_call: TRBV6-6
j_call: TRBJ1-1
d_call: NA
cdr3_nt: TGTGCCAGCAGCCCCGGTCCTGAAGCTTTCTTT
cdr3_aa: CASSPGPEAFF

clone_size: NA
v_call: TRBV5-8
j_call: TRBJ2-3
d_call: NA
cdr3_nt: TGTGCCAGCAGGGACACCACAGATACGCAGTATTTT
cdr3_aa: CASRDTTDTQYF

clone_size: NA
v_call: TRBV6-5
j_call: TRBJ1-2
d_call: TRBD1
cdr3_nt: TGTGCCAGCAGCCCGTCGGGACAGTTCAACTATGGCTACACCTTC
cdr3_aa: CASSPSGQFNYGYTF

clone_size: NA
v_call: TRBV4-1
j_call: TRBJ2-7
d_call: TRBD2
cdr3_nt: TGCGCCAGCAGCCAAGACAGCCTCCGGACTAGCGGGAGCCTTAGGGTGCAGTACTTC
cdr3_aa: CASSQDSLRTSGSLRVQYF

clone_size: NA
v_call: TRBV28
j_call: TRBJ1-3
d_call: NA
cdr3_nt: TGTGCCAGCAGTTTTCGTGGTAGCGGAAACACCATATATTTT
cdr3_aa: CASSFRGSGNTIYF

clone_size: NA
v_call: TRBV5-1
j_call: TRBJ1-2
d_call: TRBD1
cdr3_nt: TGCGCCAGCAGCTCAGCGGGACAGGGGATCGTATGGGATGGCTACACCTTC
cdr3_aa: CASSSAGQGIVWDGYTF

clone_size: NA
v_call: TRBV29-1
j_call: TRBJ2-5
d_call: TRBD1
cdr3_nt: TGCAGCGTATCAGGGGGCGGAGAGACCCAGTACTTC
cdr3_aa: CSVSGGGETQYF

clone_size: NA
v_call: TRBV9
j_call: TRBJ2-2
d_call: TRBD2
cdr3_nt: TGTGCCAGCAGCTCCGGACTAGCGGGAGGTGTGAACACCGGGGAGCTGTTTTTT
cdr3_aa: CASSSGLAGGVNTGELFF

clone_size: NA
v_call: TRBV6-5
j_call: TRBJ1-5
d_call: TRBD1
cdr3_nt: TGTGCCAGCAGACCGACAGGGCTGGGGGGGCCCCAGCATTTT
cdr3_aa: CASRPTGLGGPQHF

clone_size: NA
v_call: TRBV4-1
j_call: TRBJ1-1
d_call: NA
cdr3_nt: TGCGCCAGCAGCCAAATAGTTATGAACACTGAAGCTTTCTTT
cdr3_aa: CASSQIVMNTEAFF

clone_size: few
v_call: TRBV5-1
j_call: TRBJ2-3
d_call: NA
cdr3_nt: TGCGCCAGCAGCTACGAGGGAGACACAGATACGCAGTATTTT
cdr3_aa: CASSYEGDTDTQYF

clone_size: NA
v_call: TRBV9
j_call: TRBJ2-3
d_call: NA
cdr3_nt: TGTGCCAGCAGCGTGGCCCCGCAAGATACGCAGTATTTT
cdr3_aa: CASSVAPQDTQYF

clone_size: NA
v_call: TRBV4-3
j_call: TRBJ2-2
d_call: NA
cdr3_nt: TGCGCCAGCAGCCAAGTCTGGCAGACTACCGGGGAGCTGTTTTTT
cdr3_aa: CASSQVWQTTGELFF

clone_size: NA
v_call: TRBV9
j_call: TRBJ2-2
d_call: NA
cdr3_nt: TGTGCCAGCAGCGTAGCGGGAGAGGGGTCCACCGGGGAGCTGTTTTTT
cdr3_aa: CASSVAGEGSTGELFF

clone_size: NA
v_call: TRBV4-2
j_call: TRBJ1-1
d_call: NA
cdr3_nt: TGTGCCAGCAGCCAAGCTCCGAACACTGAAGCTTTCTTT
cdr3_aa: CASSQAPNTEAFF

clone_size: NA
v_call: TRBV4-2
j_call: TRBJ2-5
d_call: NA
cdr3_nt: TGTGCCAGCAGCCCCGGGGCTAGCGACCTTCTAGAGACCCAGTACTTC
cdr3_aa: CASSPGASDLLETQYF

clone_size: NA
v_call: TRBV7-9
j_call: TRBJ2-7
d_call: NA
cdr3_nt: TGTGCCAGCAGCCCTCTACAGGGAAGATCCTACGAGCAGTACTTC
cdr3_aa: CASSPLQGRSYEQYF

clone_size: NA
v_call: TRBV9
j_call: TRBJ2-7
d_call: NA
cdr3_nt: TGTGCCAGCAGCGTAGGTCCACGGGGAGCGAGGGACTACGAGCAGTACTTC
cdr3_aa: CASSVGPRGARDYEQYF

clone_size: NA
v_call: TRBV2
j_call: TRBJ2-5
d_call: NA
cdr3_nt: TGTGCCAGCAGTGAATTGAGGACCCAGTACTTC
cdr3_aa: CASSELRTQYF

clone_size: NA
v_call: TRBV7-3
j_call: TRBJ1-2
d_call: TRBD1
cdr3_nt: TGTGCCAGCAGCCCGACTCAGGGGGCCAACTATGGCTACACCTTC
cdr3_aa: CASSPTQGANYGYTF

clone_size: NA
v_call: TRBV27
j_call: TRBJ1-3
d_call: NA
cdr3_nt: TGTGCCAGCAGTCCTTACTCTGGAAACACCATATATTTT
cdr3_aa: CASSPYSGNTIYF

clone_size: few
v_call: TRBV10-2
j_call: TRBJ2-2
d_call: TRBD2
cdr3_nt: TGCGCCAGCAGGACTAGCGGGACCACCGGGGAGCTGTTTTTT
cdr3_aa: CASRTSGTTGELFF

clone_size: NA
v_call: TRBV9
j_call: TRBJ2-5
d_call: TRBD2
cdr3_nt: TGTGCCAGCAGCGTTACGGGACTAGCGGCAGAGACCCAGTACTTC
cdr3_aa: CASSVTGLAAETQYF